This T cell receptor (beta chain) is drawn from a study of cytomegalovirus exposure and HLA in healthy donors. Findings and caveats of the study: Among immune exposure information, only CMV serostatus was available.

The study ran its PCR with 60 Vbeta and 13 Jbeta primers. The table came from immunoSEQ multiplex PCR; TCRdb's copy has only in-frame clones and leaves some out. The repertoire includes 200,000 or so clones, 80% to 90% of them detected once, and 1% to 1.5% sits in the top ten. With respect to this clone: What it binds is unknown.

V dropped 4 bases and J dropped 5; count of bases not matched to a gene: 6. Germline CDR1 MNHNS, CDR2 SASEGT. This CDR3 region has 14 residues. This clonotype was obtained from a man in his thirties or forties in good health and CMV-seronegative. The chain recombines TRBV6-1 with TRBJ2-7, with 9 bases aligning to TRBD1. The sample taken for sequencing was PBMCs. This CDR3 reads CASSGGTGRNEQYF. The CDR3, as DNA: TGTGCCAGCAGTGGGGGGACAGGGAGGAACGAGCAGTACTTC.